This T cell receptor beta chain stems from a study of cytomegalovirus exposure and HLA in healthy donors. Use of 60 Vbeta and 13 Jbeta primers characterized the PCR. Method: immunoSEQ multiplex PCR; TCRdb's copy keeps in-frame clones and lacks some. The sample records approximately 51,000 clones, 81% being singletons. This clonotype was sampled from a boy aged 10-17 years in good health and CMV-seropositive. Sequencing was carried out using PBMCs.

CDR3 sequence (DNA): TGTGCCAGCAGCTTACGCCCGGAGTCACCCCTCCACTTT. It translates to CASSLRPESPLHF. The V gene is TRBV7-9, the J gene TRBJ1-6; D is unclear. The CDR3 runs 13 residues. V was cut by 2 bases and J by 10 bases, with 9 bases left in between. Germline assignment: CDR1 SEHNR and CDR2 FQNEAQ (reference sequence).